This T cell receptor (beta chain) was recovered during a study of OX40 agonist ivuxolimab in advanced cancers. Turning to the study itself: In this cohort, patients received ivuxolimab, an agonistic anti-OX40 (CD134) antibody. A history of anti-PD-1, anti-PD-L1 or anti-CTLA-4 therapy was acceptable, and 40% had some. General study results and limits: At 0.1 to 3.0 mg/kg, clonal expansion of CD4+ and CD8+ blood T cells had occurred by week 6.

CDR3 length: 19 residues. From germline, CDR1 is SEHNR and CDR2 FQNEAQ (reference sequence). With 7 bases clipped from V and 7 bases from J, the junction kept 16 bases outside the gene matches. As regards this clone: What it binds is unknown.

The repertoire was sequenced with immunoSEQ multiplex PCR; TCRdb's copy has only in-frame clones and lacks some. The sample lists more than 100,000 clones; about 93% were seen once. This TCR derives from an adult with an advanced solid tumor such as melanoma, head and neck, liver or kidney cancer. V and J are TRBV7-9 and TRBJ2-1, with 16 bases identical to TRBD2. Sample: CD4+ or CD8+ T cells sorted from blood, taken in a trial of the OX40 agonist ivuxolimab. Here the CDR3 reads CASNIIGTSGGATRNEQFF. Written as DNA, the CDR3 is TGTGCCAGCAACATTATAGGGACTAGCGGGGGGGCGACTAGAAATGAGCAGTTCTTC. The variable domain in full, with the rest retrieved from reference TRBV7-9 and TRBJ2-1, is DTGVSQNPRHKITKRGQNVTFRCDPISEHNRLYWYRQTLGQGPEFLTYFQNEAQLEKSRLLSDRFSAERPKGSFSTLEIQRTEQGDSAMYLCASNIIGTSGGATRNEQFFGPGTRLTVL.